This TCR beta chain was sequenced in a study of resident and recirculating memory T cells in vitiligo. Overall study context: Each patient gave two lesional and two nonlesional epidermal shave biopsies, plus PBMCs.

Confetti depigmentation, marking active vitiligo, was absent in these patients. Patients who had received treatment within the previous three months were excluded. Germline assignment: CDR1 LNHDA and CDR2 SQIVND (reference sequence). The CDR3 has 18 amino acids. Trimming took 3 bases from V and 0 from J; bases not matched to a gene: 10. Measured with immunoSEQ multiplex PCR; TCRdb has only the in-frame clones, and not every one. This sample has 70,000 to 95,000 clones, with just over 90% found just once. V gene TRBV19 combines with J gene TRBJ2-5, with 10 bases fitting TRBD1. This receptor was obtained from a male donor with vitiligo. Sequences were obtained from blood. DNA for the CDR3: TGTGCCAGTAGTATCTCGACGCCGGGGACAGGGGACCAAGAGACCCAGTACTTC. Protein sequence: CASSISTPGTGDQETQYF.